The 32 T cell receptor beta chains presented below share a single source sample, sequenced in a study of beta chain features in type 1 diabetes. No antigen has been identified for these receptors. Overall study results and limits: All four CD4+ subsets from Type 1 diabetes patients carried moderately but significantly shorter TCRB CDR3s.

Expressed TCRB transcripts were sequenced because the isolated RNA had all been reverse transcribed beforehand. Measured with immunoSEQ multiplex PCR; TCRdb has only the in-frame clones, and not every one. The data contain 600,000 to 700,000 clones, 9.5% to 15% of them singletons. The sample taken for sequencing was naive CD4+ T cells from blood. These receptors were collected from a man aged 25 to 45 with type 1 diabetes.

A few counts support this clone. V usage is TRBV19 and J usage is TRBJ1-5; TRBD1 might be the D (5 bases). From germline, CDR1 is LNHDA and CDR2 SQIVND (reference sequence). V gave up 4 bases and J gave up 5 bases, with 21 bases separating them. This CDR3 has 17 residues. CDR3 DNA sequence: TGTGCCAGTAGTACAGAATCCTCAGGGTATTCACATCAGCCCCAGCATTTT. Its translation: CASSTESSGYSHQPQHF.

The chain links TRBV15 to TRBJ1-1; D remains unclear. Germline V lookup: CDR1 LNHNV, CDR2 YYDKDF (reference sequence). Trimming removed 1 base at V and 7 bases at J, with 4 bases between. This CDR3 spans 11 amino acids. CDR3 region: CATSRGIEAFF. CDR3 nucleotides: TGTGCCACCAGCAGAGGGATTGAAGCTTTCTTT.

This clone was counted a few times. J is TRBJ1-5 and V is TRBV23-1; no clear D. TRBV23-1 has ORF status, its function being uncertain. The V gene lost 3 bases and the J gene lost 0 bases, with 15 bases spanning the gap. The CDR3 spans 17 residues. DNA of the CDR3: TGCGCCAGCAGTCACTACCCGCGGCGGCCTAGCAATCAGCCCCAGCATTTT. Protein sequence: CASSHYPRRPSNQPQHF.

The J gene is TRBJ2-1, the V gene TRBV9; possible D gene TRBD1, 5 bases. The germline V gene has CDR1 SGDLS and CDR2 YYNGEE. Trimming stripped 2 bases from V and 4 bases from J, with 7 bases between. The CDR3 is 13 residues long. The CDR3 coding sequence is TGTGCCAGCAGCGTTGACAGATACAATGAGCAGTTCTTC. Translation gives CASSVDRYNEQFF.

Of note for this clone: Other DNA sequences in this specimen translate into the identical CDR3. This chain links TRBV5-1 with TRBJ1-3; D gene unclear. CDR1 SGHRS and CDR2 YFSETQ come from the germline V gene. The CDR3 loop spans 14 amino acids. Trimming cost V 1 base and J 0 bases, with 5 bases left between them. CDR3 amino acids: CASSLSYSGNTIYF. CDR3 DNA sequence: TGCGCCAGCAGCTTGTCCTACTCTGGAAACACCATATATTTT. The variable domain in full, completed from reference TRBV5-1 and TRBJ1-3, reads KAGVTQTPRYLIKTRGQQVTLSCSPISGHRSVSWYQQTPGQGLQFLFEYFSETQRNKGNFPGRFSGRQFSNSRSEMNVSTLELGDSALYLCASSLSYSGNTIYFGEGSWLTVV.

The CDR3 DNA sequence: TGCAGTGCTTCGGGACAGAATGGCTACACCTTC. Protein sequence: CSASGQNGYTF. The V and J genes are TRBV20-1 and TRBJ1-2; 7 nucleotides align to TRBD1. The CDR3 totals 11 residues. V shed 5 bases, J shed 6 bases, and the junction held 3 bases outside the gene matches. CDR1 is DFQATT and CDR2 is SNEGSKA in the germline V gene (reference sequence).

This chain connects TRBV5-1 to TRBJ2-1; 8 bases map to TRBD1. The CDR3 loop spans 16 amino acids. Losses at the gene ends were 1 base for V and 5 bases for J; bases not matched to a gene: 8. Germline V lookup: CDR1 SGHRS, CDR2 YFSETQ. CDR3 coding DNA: TGCGCCAGCAGCTTGTCGACAGGGGAGATTAACAATGAGCAGTTCTTC. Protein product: CASSLSTGEINNEQFF. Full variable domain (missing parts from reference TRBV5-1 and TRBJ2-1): KAGVTQTPRYLIKTRGQQVTLSCSPISGHRSVSWYQQTPGQGLQFLFEYFSETQRNKGNFPGRFSGRQFSNSRSEMNVSTLELGDSALYLCASSLSTGEINNEQFFGPGTRLTVL.

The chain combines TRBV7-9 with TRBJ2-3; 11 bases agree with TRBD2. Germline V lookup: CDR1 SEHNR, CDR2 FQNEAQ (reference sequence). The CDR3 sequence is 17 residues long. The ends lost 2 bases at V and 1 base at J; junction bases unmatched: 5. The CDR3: CASSLRPGLAGTDTQYF. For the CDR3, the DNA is TGTGCCAGCAGCTTAAGGCCGGGACTAGCGGGCACAGATACGCAGTATTTT.

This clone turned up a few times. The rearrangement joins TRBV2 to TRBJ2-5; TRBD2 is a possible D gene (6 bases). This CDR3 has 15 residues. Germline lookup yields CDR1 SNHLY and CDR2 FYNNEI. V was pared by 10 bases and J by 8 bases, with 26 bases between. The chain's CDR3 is CAILPEGSRVGTQYF. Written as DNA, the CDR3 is TGTGCCATCCTCCCGGAGGGCTCACGGGTTGGAACCCAGTACTTC.

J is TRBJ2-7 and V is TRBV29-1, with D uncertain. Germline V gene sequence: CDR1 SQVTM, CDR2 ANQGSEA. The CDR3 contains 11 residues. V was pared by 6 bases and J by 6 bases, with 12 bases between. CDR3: CSVRVWGEQYF. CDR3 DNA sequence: TGCAGCGTCCGGGTTTGGGGCGAGCAGTACTTC.

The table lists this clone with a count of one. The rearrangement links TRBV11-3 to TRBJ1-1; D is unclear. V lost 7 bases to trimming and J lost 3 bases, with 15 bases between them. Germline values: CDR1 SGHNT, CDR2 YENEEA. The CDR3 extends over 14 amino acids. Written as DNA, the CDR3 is TGTGCCAGCACCATAACAGTTAGGGACACTGAAGCTTTCTTT. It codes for CASTITVRDTEAFF.

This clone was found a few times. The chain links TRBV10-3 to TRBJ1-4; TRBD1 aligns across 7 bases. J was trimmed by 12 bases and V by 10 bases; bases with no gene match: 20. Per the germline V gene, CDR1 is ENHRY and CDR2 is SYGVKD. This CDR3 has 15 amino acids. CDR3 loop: CATAGGDSPFGELFF. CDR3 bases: TGTGCCACCGCGGGGGGGGACAGCCCCTTTGGGGAACTGTTTTTT.

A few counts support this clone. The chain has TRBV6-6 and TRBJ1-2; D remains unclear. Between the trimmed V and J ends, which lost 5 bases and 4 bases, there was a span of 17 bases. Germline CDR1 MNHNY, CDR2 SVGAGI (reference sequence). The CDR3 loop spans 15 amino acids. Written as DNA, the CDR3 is TGTGCCAGCAGTGAGACACCCCTGACCTCCTATGGCTACACCTTC. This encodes CASSETPLTSYGYTF.

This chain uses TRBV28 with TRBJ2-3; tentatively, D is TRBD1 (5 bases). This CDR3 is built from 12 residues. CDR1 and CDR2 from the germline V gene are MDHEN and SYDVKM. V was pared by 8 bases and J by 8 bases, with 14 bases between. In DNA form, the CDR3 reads TGTGCCAGCTTCTCGGACACACGTACGCAGTATTTT. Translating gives CASFSDTRTQYF. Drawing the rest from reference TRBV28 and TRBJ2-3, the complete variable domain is DVKVTQSSRYLVKRTGEKVFLECVQDMDHENMFWYRQDPGLGLRLIYFSYDVKMKEKGDIPEGYSVSREKKERFSLILESASTNQTSMYLCASFSDTRTQYFGPGTRLTVL.

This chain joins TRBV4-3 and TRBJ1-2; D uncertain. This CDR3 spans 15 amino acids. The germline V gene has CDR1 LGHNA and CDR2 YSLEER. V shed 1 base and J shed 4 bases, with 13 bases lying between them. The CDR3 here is CASSQARQASYGYTF. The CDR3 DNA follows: TGCGCCAGCAGCCAAGCCCGCCAGGCTTCCTATGGCTACACCTTC.

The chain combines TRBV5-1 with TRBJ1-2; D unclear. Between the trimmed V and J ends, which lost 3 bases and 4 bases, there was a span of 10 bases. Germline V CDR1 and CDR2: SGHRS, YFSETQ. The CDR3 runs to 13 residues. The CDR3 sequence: CASSSDGIYGYTF. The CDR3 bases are TGCGCCAGCAGCTCGGACGGAATCTATGGCTACACCTTC. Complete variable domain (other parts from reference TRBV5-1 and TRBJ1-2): KAGVTQTPRYLIKTRGQQVTLSCSPISGHRSVSWYQQTPGQGLQFLFEYFSETQRNKGNFPGRFSGRQFSNSRSEMNVSTLELGDSALYLCASSSDGIYGYTFGSGTRLTVV.

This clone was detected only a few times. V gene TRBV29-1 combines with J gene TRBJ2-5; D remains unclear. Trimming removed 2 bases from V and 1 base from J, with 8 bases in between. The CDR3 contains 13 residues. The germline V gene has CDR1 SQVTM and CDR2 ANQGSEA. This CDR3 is CSVEKQPQETQYF. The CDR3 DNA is TGCAGCGTTGAAAAGCAGCCCCAAGAGACCCAGTACTTC. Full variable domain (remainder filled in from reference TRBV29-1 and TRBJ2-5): SAVISQKPSRDICQRGTSLTIQCQVDSQVTMMFWYRQQPGQSLTLIATANQGSEATYESGFVIDKFPISRPNLTFSTLTVSNMSPEDSSIYLCSVEKQPQETQYFGPGTRLLVL.

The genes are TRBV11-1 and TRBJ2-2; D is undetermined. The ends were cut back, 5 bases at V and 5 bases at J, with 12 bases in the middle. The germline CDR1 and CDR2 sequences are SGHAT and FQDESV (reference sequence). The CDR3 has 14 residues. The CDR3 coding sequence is TGTGCCAGCAGCACCCGGTCAAGGACCGGGGAGCTGTTTTTT. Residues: CASSTRSRTGELFF.

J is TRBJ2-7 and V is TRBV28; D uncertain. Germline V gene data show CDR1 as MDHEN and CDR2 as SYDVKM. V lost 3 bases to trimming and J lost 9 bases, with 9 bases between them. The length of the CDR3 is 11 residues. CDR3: CASSFSGGQYF. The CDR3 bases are TGTGCCAGCAGTTTTTCTGGTGGGCAGTACTTC. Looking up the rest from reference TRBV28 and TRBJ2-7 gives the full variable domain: DVKVTQSSRYLVKRTGEKVFLECVQDMDHENMFWYRQDPGLGLRLIYFSYDVKMKEKGDIPEGYSVSREKKERFSLILESASTNQTSMYLCASSFSGGQYFGPGTRLTVT.

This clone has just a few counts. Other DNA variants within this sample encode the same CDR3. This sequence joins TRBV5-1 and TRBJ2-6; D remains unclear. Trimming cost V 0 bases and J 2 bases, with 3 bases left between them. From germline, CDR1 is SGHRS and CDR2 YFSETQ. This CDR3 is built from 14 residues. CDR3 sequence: CASSLGAGANVLTF. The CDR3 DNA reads TGCGCCAGCAGCTTGGGGGCTGGGGCCAACGTCCTGACTTTC. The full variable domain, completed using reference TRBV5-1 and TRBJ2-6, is KAGVTQTPRYLIKTRGQQVTLSCSPISGHRSVSWYQQTPGQGLQFLFEYFSETQRNKGNFPGRFSGRQFSNSRSEMNVSTLELGDSALYLCASSLGAGANVLTFGAGSRLTVL.

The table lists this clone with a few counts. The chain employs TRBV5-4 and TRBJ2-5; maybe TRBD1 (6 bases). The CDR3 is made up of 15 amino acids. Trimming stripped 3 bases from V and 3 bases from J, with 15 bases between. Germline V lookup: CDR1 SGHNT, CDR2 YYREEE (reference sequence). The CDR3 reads CASSWTEGSKETQYF. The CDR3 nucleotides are TGTGCCAGCAGCTGGACAGAGGGGAGTAAAGAGACCCAGTACTTC.

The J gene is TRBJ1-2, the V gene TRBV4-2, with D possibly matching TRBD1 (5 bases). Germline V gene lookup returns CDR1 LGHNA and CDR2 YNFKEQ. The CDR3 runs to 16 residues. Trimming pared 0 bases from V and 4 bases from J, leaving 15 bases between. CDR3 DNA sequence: TGTGCCAGCAGCCAAGAGGCAGGGCCTGGGGGCTATGGCTACACCTTC. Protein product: CASSQEAGPGGYGYTF.

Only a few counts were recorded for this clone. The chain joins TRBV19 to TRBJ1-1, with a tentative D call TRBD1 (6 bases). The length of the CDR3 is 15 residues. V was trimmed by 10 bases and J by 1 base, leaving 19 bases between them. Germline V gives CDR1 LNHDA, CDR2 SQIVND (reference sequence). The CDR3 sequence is CATQRGQTENTEAFF. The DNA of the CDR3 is TGTGCCACCCAGCGTGGACAGACGGAGAACACTGAAGCTTTCTTT.

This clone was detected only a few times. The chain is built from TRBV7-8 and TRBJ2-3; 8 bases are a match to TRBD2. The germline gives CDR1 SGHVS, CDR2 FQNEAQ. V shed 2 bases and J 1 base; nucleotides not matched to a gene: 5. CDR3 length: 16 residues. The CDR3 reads CASSLISAGGTDTQYF. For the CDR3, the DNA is TGTGCCAGCAGCTTAATTTCAGCGGGGGGCACAGATACGCAGTATTTT.

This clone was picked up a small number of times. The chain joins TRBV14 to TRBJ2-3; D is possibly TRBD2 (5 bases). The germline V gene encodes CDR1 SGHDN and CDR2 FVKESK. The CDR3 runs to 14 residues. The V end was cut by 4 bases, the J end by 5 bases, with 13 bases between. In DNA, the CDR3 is TGTGCCAGCAGCCTCCTGCCCAGCGGAGATACGCAGTATTTT. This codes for CASSLLPSGDTQYF.

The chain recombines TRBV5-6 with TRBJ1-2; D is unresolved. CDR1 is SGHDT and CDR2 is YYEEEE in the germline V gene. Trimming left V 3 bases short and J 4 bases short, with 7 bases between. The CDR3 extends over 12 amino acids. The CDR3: CASSSTVYGYTF. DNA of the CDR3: TGTGCCAGCAGCTCCACAGTCTATGGCTACACCTTC.

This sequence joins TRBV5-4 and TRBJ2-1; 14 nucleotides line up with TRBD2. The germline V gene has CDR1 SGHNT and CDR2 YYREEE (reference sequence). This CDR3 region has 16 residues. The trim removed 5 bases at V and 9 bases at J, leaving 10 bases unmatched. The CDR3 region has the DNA TGTGCCAGCAGTAAAAAAAGACTAGCGGGGGGGATTGAGCAGTTCTTC. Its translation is CASSKKRLAGGIEQFF.

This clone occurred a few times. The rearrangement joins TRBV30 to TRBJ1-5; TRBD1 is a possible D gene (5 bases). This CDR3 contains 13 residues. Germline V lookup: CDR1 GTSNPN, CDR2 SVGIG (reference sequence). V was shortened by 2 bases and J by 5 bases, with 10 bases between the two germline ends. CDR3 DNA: TGTGCCTGGAGTATGGCGGGGGATCAGCCCCAGCATTTT. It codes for CAWSMAGDQPQHF.

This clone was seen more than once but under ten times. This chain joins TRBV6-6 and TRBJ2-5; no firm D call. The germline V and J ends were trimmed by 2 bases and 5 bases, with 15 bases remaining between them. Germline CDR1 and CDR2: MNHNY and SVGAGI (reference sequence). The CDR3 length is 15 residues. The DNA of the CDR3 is TGTGCCAGCAGTTACGGGCAGGACGTGGGTGAGACCCAGTACTTC. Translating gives CASSYGQDVGETQYF.

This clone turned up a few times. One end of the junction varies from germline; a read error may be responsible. The CDR3 protein is CASSLAVGGLSNEQFF. DNA of the CDR3: TGTGCCAGCAGCCTAGCAGTTGGGGGACTAAGCAATGAGCAGTTCTTC. The chain combines TRBV7-2 with TRBJ2-1; 7 positions agree with TRBD2. CDR1 SGHTA and CDR2 FQGNSA come from the germline V gene. There are 16 residues in the CDR3.

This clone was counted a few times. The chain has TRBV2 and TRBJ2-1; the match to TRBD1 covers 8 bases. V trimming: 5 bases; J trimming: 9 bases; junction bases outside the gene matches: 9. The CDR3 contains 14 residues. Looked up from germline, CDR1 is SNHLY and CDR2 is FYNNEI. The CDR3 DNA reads TGTGCCAGCAGTTGGGACAGGAATGATGGTGAGCAGTTCTTC. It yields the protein CASSWDRNDGEQFF.

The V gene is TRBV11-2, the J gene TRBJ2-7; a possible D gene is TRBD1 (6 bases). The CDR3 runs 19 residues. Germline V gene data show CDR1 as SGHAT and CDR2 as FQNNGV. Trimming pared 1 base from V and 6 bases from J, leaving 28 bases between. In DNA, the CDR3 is TGTGCCAGCAGCTTAGTGTTCGGTTTGGAGAGAACAGGGCGGCCCGAGCAGTACTTC. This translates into CASSLVFGLERTGRPEQYF.